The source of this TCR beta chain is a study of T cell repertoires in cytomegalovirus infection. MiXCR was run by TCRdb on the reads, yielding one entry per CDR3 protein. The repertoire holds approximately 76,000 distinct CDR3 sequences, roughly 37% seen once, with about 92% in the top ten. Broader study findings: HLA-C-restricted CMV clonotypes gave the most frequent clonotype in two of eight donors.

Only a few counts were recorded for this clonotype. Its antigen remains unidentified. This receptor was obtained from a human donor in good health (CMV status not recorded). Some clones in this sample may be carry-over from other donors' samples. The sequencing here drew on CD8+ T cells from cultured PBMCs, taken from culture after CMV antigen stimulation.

The chain's CDR3 is CASKPGTKYNEQFF. The CDR3 nucleotides read TGTGCCAGCAAGCCGGGCACCAAATACAATGAGCAGTTCTTC. The gene calls are TRBV25-1 and TRBJ2-1; the D is unclear. CDR3 size: 14 residues. V was trimmed by 7 bases and J by 4 bases, leaving 14 bases between them. In germline, CDR1 is MGHDK, CDR2 SYGVNS.